These 16 T cell receptor beta chains came from one sample sequenced in a study of regulatory T cells in long-lasting Graves disease. Assembly of TCR beta libraries relied on iRepertoire HTBI primers together with Arm-PCR of CDR3 regions. TCRdb re-called the multiplex PCR reads through MiXCR, storing one row per CDR3 protein. The sample consists of 400,000 to 500,000 distinct CDR3 sequences, around 23% of them appearing once. Time point here: persistent/refractory GD, antithyroid drugs over 5 years with positive TRAb. RNA isolated from PBMCs was used to make the TCR library. The specimen was peripheral blood mononuclear cells (PBMCs), collected when the disease was refractory, from a patient treated with antithyroid drugs. The origin of the receptors is a female donor with Graves disease.

This clonotype was picked up many times. This sequence joins TRBV5-8 and TRBJ1-5; D is uncertain. Germline CDR1 reads SGHTS; CDR2 reads YDEGEE. V was pared by 1 base and J by 6 bases, with 17 bases between. The CDR3 spans 16 residues. The CDR3 DNA follows: TGTGCCAGCAGCTTGCAGTCAATAGTTCTGGGTCAGCCCCAGCATTTT. Amino acids: CASSLQSIVLGQPQHF. Supplemented by reference TRBV5-8 and TRBJ1-5, the full variable domain reads EAGVTQSPTHLIKTRGQQATLRCSPISGHTSVYWYQQALGLGLQFLLWYDEGEERNRGNFPPRFSGRQFPNYSSELNVNALELEDSALYLCASSLQSIVLGQPQHFGDGTRLSIL.

This clonotype showed up many times. V usage is TRBV28 and J usage is TRBJ1-2, with 7 bases lining up with TRBD1. This CDR3 is 15 amino acids long. Germline CDR1 reads MDHEN; CDR2 reads SYDVKM. The V gene end was trimmed by 5 bases and the J gene end by 4 bases; junction bases not matched to a gene: 10. In nucleotides, the CDR3 is TGTGCCAGCAGTCCGGCTCTTAGGGGGCTCTATGGCTACACCTTC. As protein: CASSPALRGLYGYTF.

This clonotype occurred many times. V is TRBV29-1 and J is TRBJ1-1; TRBD1 matches at 8 bases. CDR3 length: 13 amino acids. Per the germline V gene, CDR1 is SQVTM and CDR2 is ANQGSEA. V shed 8 bases and J 7 bases; nucleotides not matched to a gene: 12. The CDR3 region has the DNA TGCAGCTTCCGAATCATCGACAGGGGTGAAGCTTTCTTT. This translates into CSFRIIDRGEAFF.

This clonotype was seen at least ten times. The chain has TRBV11-2 and TRBJ2-6; D unclear. CDR3 length equals 17 residues. CDR1 and CDR2 from the germline V gene are SGHAT and FQNNGV. V lost 0 bases, J lost 0 bases, and 9 bases lay in between. The CDR3 reads CASSLDTESSGANVLTF. CDR3 nucleotide sequence: TGTGCCAGCAGCTTAGATACAGAGAGCTCTGGGGCCAACGTCCTGACTTTC.

This chain joins TRBV10-2 and TRBJ2-5, with D possibly matching TRBD1 (6 bases). CDR3 length: 12 residues. Germline CDR1 and CDR2: WSHSY and SAAADI. Trimming stripped 4 bases from V and 10 bases from J, with 13 bases between. This chain's CDR3 is CASSGQLGGQYF. As DNA, the CDR3 is TGCGCCAGCAGTGGTCAGCTAGGGGGCCAGTACTTC.

This clonotype was seen many times. The rearrangement links TRBV7-9 to TRBJ1-2, with D possibly TRBD1 on 5 matching bases. Germline V gene lookup returns CDR1 SEHNR and CDR2 FQNEAQ (reference sequence). The V and J ends lost 1 base and 8 bases respectively, with 14 bases between them. This CDR3 contains 14 residues. The CDR3 spells CASSLEVNGAGYTF. CDR3 sequence (DNA): TGTGCCAGCAGCTTAGAGGTGAACGGGGCCGGCTACACCTTC.

This clonotype showed up just a few times. The chain uses TRBV14 and TRBJ1-2; D remains ambiguous. CDR1 is SGHDN, CDR2 FVKESK, per germline. The CDR3 consists of 16 residues. Trimming took 1 base from V and 0 from J, leaving 12 bases between them. The CDR3: CASSQVFPPANYGYTF. The CDR3 coding sequence is TGTGCCAGCAGCCAAGTGTTTCCACCAGCTAACTATGGCTACACCTTC.

This clonotype was detected ten times or more. The rearrangement uses TRBV28 and TRBJ2-5, with 10 nucleotides matching TRBD2. The trim removed 7 bases at V and 5 bases at J, leaving 7 bases unmatched. CDR1 and CDR2 (germline): MDHEN, SYDVKM. The CDR3 runs to 14 residues. The CDR3 coding sequence is TGTGCCAGCACCAAAAGCGGGAGGGAGGAGACCCAGTACTTC. Its translation is CASTKSGREETQYF.

The chain is built from TRBV20-1 and TRBJ1-5, with D uncertain. Between the trimmed V and J ends, which lost 5 bases and 2 bases, there was a span of 19 bases. Germline CDR1 is DFQATT and CDR2 is SNEGSKA (reference sequence). There are 16 residues in the CDR3. DNA for the CDR3: TGCAGTGCTGAAAAGATTGACAAGTCGGGCAATCAGCCCCAGCATTTT. Amino acid sequence: CSAEKIDKSGNQPQHF.

This clonotype has just a few counts. V gene TRBV29-1 combines with J gene TRBJ1-1; D unclear. From germline, CDR1 is SQVTM and CDR2 ANQGSEA. V dropped 6 bases and J dropped 8 bases, with 16 bases sitting between them. CDR3 length: 12 residues. The CDR3 region is CSVNRAPFEAFF. CDR3 bases: TGCAGCGTCAATCGGGCCCCGTTCGAAGCTTTCTTT. The variable domain in full, completed from reference TRBV29-1 and TRBJ1-1, reads SAVISQKPSRDICQRGTSLTIQCQVDSQVTMMFWYRQQPGQSLTLIATANQGSEATYESGFVIDKFPISRPNLTFSTLTVSNMSPEDSSIYLCSVNRAPFEAFFGQGTRLTVV.

The rearrangement uses TRBV11-2 and TRBJ2-1; D gene ambiguous. V was shortened by 3 bases and J by 0 bases, with 12 bases between the two germline ends. This CDR3 is built from 16 residues. From germline, CDR1 is SGHAT and CDR2 FQNNGV. The CDR3 nucleotides read TGTGCCAGCAGCTTTGACTGGGCCGACTCCTACAATGAGCAGTTCTTC. Translated: CASSFDWADSYNEQFF.

There are many counts of this clonotype. This rearrangement joins TRBV7-9 to TRBJ2-1; 7 bases map to TRBD2. Germline V CDR1 and CDR2: SEHNR, FQNEAQ (reference sequence). This CDR3 has 14 residues. The ends lost 0 bases at V and 7 bases at J; junction bases unmatched: 3. DNA for the CDR3: TGTGCCAGCAGCTTAGCTGGCGGGAGTAATGAGCAGTTCTTC. This translates into CASSLAGGSNEQFF.

Ten or more counts support this clonotype. The chain employs TRBV16 and TRBJ2-7; 10 nucleotides match TRBD2. Looked up from germline, CDR1 is KGHSY and CDR2 is FQNENV. The CDR3 contains 16 residues. Losses at the gene ends were 4 bases for V and 6 bases for J; bases not matched to a gene: 12. For the CDR3, the DNA is TGTGCCAGCAGCCCCCTCTTGAGCGGGAGGGCGGGCGAGCAGTACTTC. Translated: CASSPLLSGRAGEQYF.

This clonotype came up a few times. This chain connects TRBV27 to TRBJ2-5; the D gene is possibly TRBD2 (6 bases). Trimming shortened V by 0 bases and J by 5 bases, and 13 bases separated the two germline ends. The germline V gene encodes CDR1 MNHEY and CDR2 SMNVEV (reference sequence). The CDR3 spans 15 residues. In DNA form, the CDR3 reads TGTGCCAGCAGTTTATCACCCGGGAGCCGTGAGACCCAGTACTTC. Its translation is CASSLSPGSRETQYF.

This chain uses TRBV9 with TRBJ2-2; the match to TRBD2 covers 11 bases. V lost 0 bases, J lost 3 bases, and 7 bases stayed unmatched. This CDR3 is 18 amino acids long. The germline gives CDR1 SGDLS, CDR2 YYNGEE. CDR3 sequence: CASSVELAGGPDTGELFF. The DNA of the CDR3 is TGTGCCAGCAGCGTAGAGCTAGCGGGAGGCCCGGACACCGGGGAGCTGTTTTTT.

This clonotype came up many times. The chain couples TRBV10-3 to TRBJ1-1; D is uncertain. V dropped 4 bases and J dropped 1 base, with 4 bases sitting between them. The CDR3 totals 12 residues. Germline V lookup: CDR1 ENHRY, CDR2 SYGVKD. The DNA of the CDR3 is TGTGCCATCAGTGCGAAGAACACTGAAGCTTTCTTT. The encoded protein is CAISAKNTEAFF.